This T cell receptor (beta chain) was profiled in a study of T cells after yellow fever vaccination. V trimming: 4 bases; J trimming: 7 bases; junction bases outside the gene matches: 7. CDR3 length: 14 amino acids. Germline loops: CDR1 KGHSH, CDR2 LQKENI. TCRdb re-called the 5' RACE reads through MiXCR, storing one row per CDR3 protein. The repertoire has 230,000 or so distinct CDR3 sequences, 3.6% of them found once; the top ten carry around 19%. This sequence originates from a man younger than 30 who received the YFV17D yellow fever vaccine. The starting material was PBMCs, obtained 15 days after the yellow fever booster vaccination. The chain has TRBV18 and TRBJ1-5; TRBD1 aligns across 7 bases. CDR3 coding DNA: TGTGCCAGCTCACTGTACAGGGGAGAACAGCCCCAGCATTTT. Amino acid sequence: CASSLYRGEQPQHF. Looking up the rest from reference TRBV18 and TRBJ1-5 gives the full variable domain: NAGVMQNPRHLVRRRGQEARLRCSPMKGHSHVYWYRQLPEEGLKFMVYLQKENIIDESGMPKERFSAEFPKEGPSILRIQQVVRGDSAAYFCASSLYRGEQPQHFGDGTRLSIL.